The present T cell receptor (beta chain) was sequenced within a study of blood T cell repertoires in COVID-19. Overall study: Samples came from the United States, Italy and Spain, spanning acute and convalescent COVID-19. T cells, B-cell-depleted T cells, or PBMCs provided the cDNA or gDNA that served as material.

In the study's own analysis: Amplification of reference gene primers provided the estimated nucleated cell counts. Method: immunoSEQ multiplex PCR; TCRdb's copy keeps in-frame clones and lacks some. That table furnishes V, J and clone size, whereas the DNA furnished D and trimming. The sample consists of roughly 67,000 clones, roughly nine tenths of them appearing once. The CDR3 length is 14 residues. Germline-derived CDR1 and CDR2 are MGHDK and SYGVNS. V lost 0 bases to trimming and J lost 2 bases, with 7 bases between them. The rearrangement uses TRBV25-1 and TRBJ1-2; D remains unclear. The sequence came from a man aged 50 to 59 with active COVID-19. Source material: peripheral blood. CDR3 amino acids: CASSEYGGNYGYTF. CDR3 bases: TGTGCCAGCAGTGAATATGGCGGCAACTATGGCTACACCTTC.